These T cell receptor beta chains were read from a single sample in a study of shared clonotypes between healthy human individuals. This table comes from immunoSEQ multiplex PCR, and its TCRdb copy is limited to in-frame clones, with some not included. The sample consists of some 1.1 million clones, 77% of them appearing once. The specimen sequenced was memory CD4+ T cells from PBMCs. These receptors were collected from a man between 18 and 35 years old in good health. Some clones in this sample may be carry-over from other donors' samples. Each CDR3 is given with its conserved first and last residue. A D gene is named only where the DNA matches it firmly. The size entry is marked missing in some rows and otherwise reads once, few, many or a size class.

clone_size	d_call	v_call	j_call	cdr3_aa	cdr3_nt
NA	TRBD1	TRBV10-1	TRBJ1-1	CASSHRDRGPIEAFF	TGCGCCAGCAGCCACCGGGACAGGGGGCCTATCGAAGCTTTCTTT
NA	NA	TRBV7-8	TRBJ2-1	CASSLAILARESSYNEQFF	TGTGCCAGCAGCTTAGCGATATTAGCCCGAGAAAGCTCCTACAATGAGCAGTTCTTC
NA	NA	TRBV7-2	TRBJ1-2	CASSLGVDYYGYTF	TGTGCCAGCAGCTTGGGGGTAGACTACTATGGCTACACCTTC
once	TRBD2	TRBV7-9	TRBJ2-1	CASSRPGGDWGYNEQFF	TGTGCCAGCAGCCGCCCTGGGGGGGACTGGGGCTACAATGAGCAGTTCTTC
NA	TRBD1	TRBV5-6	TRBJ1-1	CASSHVQSGGTPEAFF	TGTGCCAGCAGCCATGTTCAATCAGGGGGTACCCCTGAAGCTTTCTTT
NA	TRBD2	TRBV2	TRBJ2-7	CASRVGMAGAEQYF	TGTGCCAGCAGGGTGGGTATGGCGGGAGCCGAGCAGTACTTC
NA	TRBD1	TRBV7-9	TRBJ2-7	CASSRTGSYEQYF	TGTGCCAGCAGCCGGACAGGCTCCTACGAGCAGTACTTC
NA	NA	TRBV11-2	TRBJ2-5	CASSYEVGPQETQYF	TGTGCCAGCAGCTATGAGGTGGGGCCCCAAGAGACCCAGTACTTC
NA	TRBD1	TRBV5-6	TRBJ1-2	CASSLLQGGGYTF	TGTGCCAGCAGCCTGCTGCAAGGGGGCGGCTACACCTTC
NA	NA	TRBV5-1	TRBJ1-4	CASSFGGDEKLFF	TGCGCCAGCAGCTTTGGGGGGGACGAAAAACTGTTTTTT
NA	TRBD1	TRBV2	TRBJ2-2	CASSELGQGNTGELFF	TGTGCCAGCAGTGAATTGGGACAGGGGAACACCGGGGAGCTGTTTTTT
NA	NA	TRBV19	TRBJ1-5	CASSSRSQPQHF	TGTGCCAGTAGTTCCCGTAGTCAGCCCCAGCATTTT
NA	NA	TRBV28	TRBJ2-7	CASSLEQKQYF	TGTGCCAGCAGTTTGGAACAGAAGCAGTACTTC
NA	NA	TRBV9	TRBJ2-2	CASSVSSEPGELFF	TGTGCCAGCAGCGTATCTAGCGAGCCCGGGGAGCTGTTTTTT
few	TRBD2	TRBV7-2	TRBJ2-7	CASSLATPVRLAGYEQYF	TGTGCCAGCAGCTTAGCTACACCCGTCAGACTAGCGGGATACGAGCAGTACTTC
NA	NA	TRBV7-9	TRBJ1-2	CASSLPLQAGSYTF	TGTGCCAGCAGCTTACCACTACAGGCCGGTAGCTACACCTTC
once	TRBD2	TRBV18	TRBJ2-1	CASSPTSGENEQFF	TGTGCCAGCTCACCGACTAGCGGTGAGAATGAGCAGTTCTTC
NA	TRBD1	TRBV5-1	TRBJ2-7	CASSWPGTGPYEQYF	TGCGCCAGCAGCTGGCCTGGGACAGGGCCCTACGAGCAGTACTTC
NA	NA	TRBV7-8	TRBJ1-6	CASRDSLNSPLHF	TGTGCCAGCAGGGACAGCCTGAATTCACCCCTCCACTTT
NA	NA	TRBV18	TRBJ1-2	CASSRTGPSQGYYGYTF	TGTGCCAGCTCACGAACAGGGCCCTCCCAGGGCTACTATGGCTACACCTTC
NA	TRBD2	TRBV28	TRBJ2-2	CATWSGGNTGELFF	TGTGCCACGTGGAGCGGGGGGAACACCGGGGAGCTGTTTTTT
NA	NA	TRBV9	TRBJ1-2	CASTPGRDYGYTF	TGTGCCAGCACCCCGGGACGGGACTATGGCTACACCTTC
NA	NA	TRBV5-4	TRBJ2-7	CASSGSQSQHYEQYF	TGTGCCAGCAGCGGGTCACAAAGTCAGCATTACGAGCAGTACTTC
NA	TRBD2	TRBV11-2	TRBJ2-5	CASSSPGGSVETQYF	TGTGCCAGCAGCTCGCCGGGCGGGAGTGTTGAGACCCAGTACTTC
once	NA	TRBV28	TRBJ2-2	CASSLSGSVDTGELFF	TGTGCCAGCAGTTTGTCGGGGTCGGTGGACACCGGGGAGCTGTTTTTT
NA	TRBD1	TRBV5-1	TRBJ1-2	CASSSGQGNGYTF	TGCGCCAGCAGCTCGGGACAGGGGAACGGCTACACCTTC
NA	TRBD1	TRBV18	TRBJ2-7	CASSPGQGATYEQYF	TGTGCCAGCTCACCGGGGCAGGGGGCCACCTACGAGCAGTACTTC
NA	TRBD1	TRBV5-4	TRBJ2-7	CASSSETGGYKYF	TGTGCCAGCAGCTCCGAAACAGGGGGCTATAAGTACTTC
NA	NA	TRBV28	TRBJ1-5	CASSLGGVMGNQPQHF	TGTGCCAGCAGTCTCGGCGGGGTTATGGGAAATCAGCCCCAGCATTTT
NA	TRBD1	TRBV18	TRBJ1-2	CASSPPGQAGYGYTF	TGTGCCAGCTCACCCCCGGGACAGGCAGGCTATGGCTACACCTTC
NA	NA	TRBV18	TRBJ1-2	CASSRSGDLYGYTF	TGTGCCAGCTCCCGGTCCGGAGACCTATATGGCTACACCTTC
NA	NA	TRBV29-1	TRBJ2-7	CSARPSPGSYEQYF	TGCAGCGCCCGGCCGTCCCCCGGGAGCTACGAGCAGTACTTC
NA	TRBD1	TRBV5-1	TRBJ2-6	CASSSLGTASSGANVLTF	TGCGCCAGCAGCTCACTTGGGACAGCCAGCTCTGGGGCCAACGTCCTGACTTTC
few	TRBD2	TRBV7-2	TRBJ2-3	CASSSGTTSSTDTQYF	TGTGCCAGCAGCTCTGGGACTACCTCTTCCACAGATACGCAGTATTTT